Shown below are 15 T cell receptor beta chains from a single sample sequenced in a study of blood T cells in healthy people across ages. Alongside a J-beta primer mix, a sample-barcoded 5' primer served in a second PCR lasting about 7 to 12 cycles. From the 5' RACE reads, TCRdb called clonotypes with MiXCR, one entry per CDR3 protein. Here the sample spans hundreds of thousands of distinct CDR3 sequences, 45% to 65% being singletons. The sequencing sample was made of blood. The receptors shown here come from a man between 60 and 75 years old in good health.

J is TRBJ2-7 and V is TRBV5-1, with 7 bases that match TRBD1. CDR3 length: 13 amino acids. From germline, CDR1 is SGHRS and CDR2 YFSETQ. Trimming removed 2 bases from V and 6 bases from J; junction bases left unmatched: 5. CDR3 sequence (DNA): TGCGCCAGCAGCTTTGGACAGGAGCCCGAGCAGTACTTC. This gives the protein CASSFGQEPEQYF.

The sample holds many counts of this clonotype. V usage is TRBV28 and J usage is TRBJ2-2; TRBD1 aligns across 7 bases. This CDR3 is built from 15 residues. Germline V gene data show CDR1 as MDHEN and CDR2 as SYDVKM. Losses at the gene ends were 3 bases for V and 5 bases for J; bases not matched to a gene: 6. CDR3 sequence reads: CASSLGDSPTGELFF. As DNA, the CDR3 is TGTGCCAGCAGTTTGGGGGACAGTCCTACCGGGGAGCTGTTTTTT.

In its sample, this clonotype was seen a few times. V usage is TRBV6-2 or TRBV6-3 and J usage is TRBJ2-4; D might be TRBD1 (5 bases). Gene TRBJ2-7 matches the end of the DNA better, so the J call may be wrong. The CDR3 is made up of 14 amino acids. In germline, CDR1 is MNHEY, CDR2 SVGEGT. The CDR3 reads CASSYFPTDYEQYF. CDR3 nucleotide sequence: TGTGCCAGCAGTTACTTTCCGACAGACTACGAGCAGTACTTC.

DNA of the CDR3: TGCAGCGTTGACCCCCCGGGCCATGGCTACACCTTC. Translation: CSVDPPGHGYTF. The genes are TRBV29-1 and TRBJ1-2; D call uncertain. CDR1 and CDR2 from the germline V gene are SQVTM and ANQGSEA. V lost 3 bases to trimming and J lost 6 bases, with 11 bases between them. The CDR3 runs 12 residues.

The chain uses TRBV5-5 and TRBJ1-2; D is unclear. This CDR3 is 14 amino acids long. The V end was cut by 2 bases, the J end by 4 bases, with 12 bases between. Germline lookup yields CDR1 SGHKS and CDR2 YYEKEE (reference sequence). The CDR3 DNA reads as TGTGCCAGCAGCTTTAGTCGCCAGAGCTATGGCTACACCTTC. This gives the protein CASSFSRQSYGYTF.

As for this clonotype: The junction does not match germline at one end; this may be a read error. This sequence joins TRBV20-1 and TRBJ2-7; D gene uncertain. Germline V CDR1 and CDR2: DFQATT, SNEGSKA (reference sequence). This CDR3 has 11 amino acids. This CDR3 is CSPGHSYEQYF. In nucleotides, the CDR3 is TGCAGTCCGGGTCATTCCTATGAGCAGTACTTC.

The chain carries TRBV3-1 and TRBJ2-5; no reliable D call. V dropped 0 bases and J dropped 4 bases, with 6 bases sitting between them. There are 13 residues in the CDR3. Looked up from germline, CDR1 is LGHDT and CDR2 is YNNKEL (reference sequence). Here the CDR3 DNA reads TGTGCCAGCAGCCAAGATTGGACAGAGACCCAGTACTTC. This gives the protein CASSQDWTETQYF.

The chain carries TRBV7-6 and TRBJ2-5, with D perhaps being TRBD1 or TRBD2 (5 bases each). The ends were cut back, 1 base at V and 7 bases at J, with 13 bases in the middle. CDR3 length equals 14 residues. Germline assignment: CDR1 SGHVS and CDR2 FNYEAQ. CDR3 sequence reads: CASSLDGGFGTQYF. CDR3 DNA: TGTGCCAGCAGCTTAGATGGGGGTTTCGGGACCCAGTACTTC.

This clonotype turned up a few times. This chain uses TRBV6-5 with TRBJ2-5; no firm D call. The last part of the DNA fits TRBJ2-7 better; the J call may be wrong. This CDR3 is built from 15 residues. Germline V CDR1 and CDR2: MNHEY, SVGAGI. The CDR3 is CASSYSSSKAYEQYF. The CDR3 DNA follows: TGTGCCAGCAGTTACTCGTCCAGTAAGGCCTACGAGCAGTACTTC.

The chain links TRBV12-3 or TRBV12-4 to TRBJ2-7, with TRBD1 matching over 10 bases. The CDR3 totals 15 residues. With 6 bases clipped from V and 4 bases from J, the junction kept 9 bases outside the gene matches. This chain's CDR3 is CASSTGTGVGYEQYF. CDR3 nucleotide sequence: TGTGCCAGCAGCACCGGGACAGGGGTGGGATACGAGCAGTACTTC.

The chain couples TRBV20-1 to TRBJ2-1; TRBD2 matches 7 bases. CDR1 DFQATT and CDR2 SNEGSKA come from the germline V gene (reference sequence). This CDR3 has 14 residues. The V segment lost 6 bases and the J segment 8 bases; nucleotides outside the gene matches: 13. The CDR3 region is CSAVVERGNYEQFF. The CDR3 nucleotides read TGCAGTGCCGTCGTGGAGCGGGGTAACTATGAGCAGTTCTTC.

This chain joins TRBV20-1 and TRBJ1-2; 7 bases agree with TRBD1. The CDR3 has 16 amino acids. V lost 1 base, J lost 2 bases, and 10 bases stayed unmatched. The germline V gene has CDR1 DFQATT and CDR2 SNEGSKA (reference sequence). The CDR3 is CSARAAEQGRNYGYTF. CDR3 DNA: TGCAGTGCTAGAGCGGCAGAACAGGGGCGAAACTATGGCTACACCTTC.

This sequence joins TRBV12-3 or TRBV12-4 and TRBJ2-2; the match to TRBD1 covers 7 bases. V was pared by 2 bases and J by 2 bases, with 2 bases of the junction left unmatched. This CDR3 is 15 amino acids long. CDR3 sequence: CASSLRQGNTGELFF. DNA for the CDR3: TGTGCCAGCAGTTTAAGACAGGGTAACACCGGGGAGCTGTTTTTT.

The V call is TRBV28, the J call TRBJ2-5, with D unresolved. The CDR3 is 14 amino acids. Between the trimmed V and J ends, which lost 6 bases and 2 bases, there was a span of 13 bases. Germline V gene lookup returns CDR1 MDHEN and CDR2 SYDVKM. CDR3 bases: TGTGCCAGCAGCACCGTGGTTGGGCAAGAGACCCAGTACTTC. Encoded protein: CASSTVVGQETQYF.

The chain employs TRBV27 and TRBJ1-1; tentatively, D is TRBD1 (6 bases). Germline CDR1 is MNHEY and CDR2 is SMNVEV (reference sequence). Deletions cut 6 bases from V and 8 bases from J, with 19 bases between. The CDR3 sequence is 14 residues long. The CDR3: CASRGRTGIGEAFF. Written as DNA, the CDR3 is TGTGCCAGCAGAGGGAGAACAGGGATCGGCGAAGCTTTCTTT.